The T cell receptor beta chain described here comes from a study of graft-versus-host responses after intestinal transplantation (dated by TCRdb to the early 2020s). Describing the broader study: Multivisceral, liver-intestinal, or isolated intestinal transplants were received by the recipients. Every recipient was given anti-thymocyte globulin induction, followed by approximately 3 years of maintenance tacrolimus and steroids. Graft-versus-host and host-versus-graft alloreactive T cell clones were tracked in the graft, circulation and bone marrow after intestinal transplantation using bulk TCR-beta CDR3 sequencing. Alloreactive clones were identified by sequencing pre-transplant mixed lymphocyte reaction products and comparing them with unstimulated pre-transplant donor and recipient T cells. The cohort enrolled 20 to 30 intestinal transplant recipients including one retransplant, and 3 patients lacking pretransplant specimens were excluded. A peak of at least 4% donor T cells among recipient peripheral blood mononuclear cells was the definition used for donor T cell macrochimerism. Rather than being sequenced by the commercial service, samples from a few later patients were sequenced in-house on an Illumina MiSeq and processed with MiXCR. The study at large found these results: GvH clones were detected in recipient bone marrow, and some appeared earlier in ileal mucosa or blood, consistent with an intestinal mucosal origin. In the allografts of patients with donor T cell macrochimerism, GvH to HvG T cell clonal ratios were high. The relatively low number and heterogeneity of intestinal transplant patients limited the conclusions. Early after transplant, peak levels of circulating GvH clones were associated with declines in HvG clones.

This clone is classified as medium-sized (0.01 to 0.1%). No base qualities exist here, and no much larger clone lies one base off it. From the cysteine up to the phenylalanine, the CDR3 has a length of 14 residues. Here the CDR3 DNA is all that survives: 42 bases in frame from base 1. The germline V gene encodes CDR1 SGHRS and CDR2 YFSETQ. Germline trimming amounts to 0 bases on V and 3 bases on J, with 3 as the count of junction bases outside the gene matches. The time point label here, explained by the study, means: cells obtained before transplantation from donor or recipient. In the mixed lymphocyte reactions, about 200,000 CFSE-labeled pre-transplant responders were plated with about 200,000 irradiated violet-dye-labeled stimulators and cultured for about six days. Proliferating CD3+CD4+CFSE-low and CD3+CD8+CFSE-low responder cells were FACS-sorted on a BD Influx sorter after the mixed lymphocyte reaction.

Receptors were amplified or captured by the immunoSEQ multiplex PCR assay. In most patients, genomic DNA was isolated using the Qiagen DNeasy Blood and Tissue Kit and sent frozen to Adaptive Biotechnologies for TCR sequencing. Adaptive Biotechnologies carried out high-throughput TCR-beta CDR3 sequencing of genomic DNA for most patients. Per the source publication's procedure: Adaptive's ImmunoSEQ software supplied the TCR sequencing data for 18 patients, while MiXCR and VDJtools were used to process a few other patients. To correct CD4 versus CD8 sorting errors, any sequence found in both subsets at a frequency ratio below 5:1 was removed. Because the origin of CDR3 nucleotide sequences shared between donor and recipient could not be assigned, those sequences were removed. To count as alloreactive, a clone needed at least 2-fold expansion over unstimulated cells and a minimum CFSE-low frequency of 0.002% (template counts) or 0.001% (read counts). Clones were considered mappable if detected in sequenced pre-transplant spleen, lymph node, or MLR CFSE-low populations of the donor or recipient. Cumulative frequency of alloreactive clones was calculated as a percentage of all sequences weighted by copy number. TCRdb provides this immuneACCESS table in a form limited to in-frame rearrangements. Some clones are lacking; in checked studies, under half of them reflect an unresolved V gene, and why the rest are absent is not known. V and J calls plus clone size are reproduced from that table; the DNA served to infer D and trimming. In this sample the table shows 11,000 to 15,000 clones, roughly a third of which occur a single time. Clones ranked in the top ten supply roughly 1.9% of the sample.

The sequencing here drew on alloreactive CD8+ T cells from a mixed lymphocyte reaction culture, taken before intestinal transplant. What this sample's cell subset or site label stands for: CFSE-low proliferating T cells sorted from roughly six-day pre-transplant mixed lymphocyte reaction (GvH or HvG direction). Recombination connected TRBV5-1 to TRBJ2-7, with 7 central nucleotides matching TRBD1. This TCR was sampled from a human patient who received an intestinal transplant. Here is the DNA: TGCGCCAGCAGCTTGGCAGGGGGTTACTACGAGCAGTACTTC. This codes for CASSLAGGYYEQYF.